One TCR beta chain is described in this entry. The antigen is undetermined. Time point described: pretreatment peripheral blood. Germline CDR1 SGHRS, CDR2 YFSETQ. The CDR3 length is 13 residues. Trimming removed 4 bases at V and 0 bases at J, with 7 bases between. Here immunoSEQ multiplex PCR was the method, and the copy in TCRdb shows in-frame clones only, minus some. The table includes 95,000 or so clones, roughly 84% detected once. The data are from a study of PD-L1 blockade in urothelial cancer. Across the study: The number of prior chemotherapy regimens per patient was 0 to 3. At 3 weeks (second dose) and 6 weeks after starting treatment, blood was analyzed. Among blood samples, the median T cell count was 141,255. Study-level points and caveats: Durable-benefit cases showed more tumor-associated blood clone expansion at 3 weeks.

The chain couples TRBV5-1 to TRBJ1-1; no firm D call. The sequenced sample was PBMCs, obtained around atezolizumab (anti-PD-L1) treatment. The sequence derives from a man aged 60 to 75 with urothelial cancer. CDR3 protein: CASSTLMNTEAFF. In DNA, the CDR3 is TGCGCCAGCAGCACCCTAATGAACACTGAAGCTTTCTTT.